The present entry profiles one TCR beta chain with its context. This sample's time point: pretreatment peripheral blood. The V gene's germline CDR1 is MDHEN and CDR2 SYDVKM. CDR3 size: 13 residues. Germline trimming cut 4 bases from V and 5 bases from J; bases unmatched to any gene: 4. Some clones are missing from TCRdb's copy, which holds only in-frame ones; the method was immunoSEQ multiplex PCR. Of some 90,000 clones listed, around 92% are singletons. These data come from a study of PD-L1 blockade in urothelial cancer. The TCR was taken from an elderly woman with urothelial cancer. The V and J genes are TRBV28 and TRBJ1-2, with 7 bases that match TRBD1. The material sequenced was PBMCs, taken around atezolizumab (anti-PD-L1) treatment. The CDR3 loop is CASSSGQKYGYTF. DNA for the CDR3: TGTGCCAGCAGTTCGGGACAGAAGTATGGCTACACCTTC.